The rows below give T cell receptor beta chains drawn from one sample of a study of T cell repertoires and HLA-DP antigens. Repertoires were generated with immunoSEQ multiplex PCR, while TCRdb's copy carries only in-frame clones and drops some. The table includes about 460 clones, approximately 57% detected once. Sequencing input: alloreactive CD137+ CD4+ T cells from cultured PBMCs. These receptors all stem from a middle-aged man in good health and CMV-seronegative. Both conserved end residues are part of each CDR3. Fields, in order: V gene, J gene, clone size, D gene, CDR3 DNA, CDR3 protein. D genes are given only for firm matches. Clone size appears in some rows only: once, few, many, or a class for an expanded clone.

V gene: TRBV7-2
J gene: TRBJ1-5
clone size: .
D gene: .
CDR3 DNA: TGTGCCAGCAGTCGGGCGGGGACACAGCCCCAGCATTTT
CDR3 protein: CASSRAGTQPQHF

V gene: TRBV21-1
J gene: TRBJ1-1
clone size: .
D gene: .
CDR3 DNA: TGTGCCAGCAGCAAAGCGCTTTTAGGCAAGCCTGAAGCTTTCTTT
CDR3 protein: CASSKALLGKPEAFF

V gene: TRBV18
J gene: TRBJ2-3
clone size: .
D gene: .
CDR3 DNA: TGTGCCAGCTCACCCGGACCCCCCAAGCCAGATACGCAGTATTTT
CDR3 protein: CASSPGPPKPDTQYF

V gene: TRBV5-8
J gene: TRBJ2-5
clone size: .
D gene: .
CDR3 DNA: TGTGCCAGCAGCCAAGGGCCGACGGGGACCCAGTACTTC
CDR3 protein: CASSQGPTGTQYF

V gene: TRBV19
J gene: TRBJ2-1
clone size: .
D gene: .
CDR3 DNA: TGTGCCAGTAGTATAAGTTGGCGGAACAATGAGCAGTTCTTC
CDR3 protein: CASSISWRNNEQFF

V gene: TRBV7-9
J gene: TRBJ2-5
clone size: .
D gene: .
CDR3 DNA: TGTGCCAGCAGCTTAGCGCGAGGGGGAGAGACCCAGTACTTC
CDR3 protein: CASSLARGGETQYF

V gene: TRBV5-1
J gene: TRBJ2-6
clone size: .
D gene: .
CDR3 DNA: TGCGCCAGCAACTTGCAATCGTTCACAAAGTCGGGCCAACGTCCTGACTTC
CDR3 protein: CASNLQSFTKSGQRPDF

V gene: TRBV7-8
J gene: TRBJ2-1
clone size: .
D gene: .
CDR3 DNA: TGTGCCAGCAGACCGACAGTATCCTACAATGAGCAGTTCTTC
CDR3 protein: CASRPTVSYNEQFF

V gene: TRBV4-2
J gene: TRBJ2-4
clone size: large
D gene: TRBD1
CDR3 DNA: TGTGCCAGCAGCCACAAAACAGGGGGCGATCAGATTACGGCCAAAAACATTCAGTACTTC
CDR3 protein: CASSHKTGGDQITAKNIQYF

V gene: TRBV7-6
J gene: TRBJ2-3
clone size: .
D gene: TRBD2
CDR3 DNA: TGTGCCAGCAGCCCCCCTCCCTTTACTAGCGGGAGAAGAGTGGATACGCAGTATTTT
CDR3 protein: CASSPPPFTSGRRVDTQYF

V gene: TRBV7-2
J gene: TRBJ2-7
clone size: .
D gene: .
CDR3 DNA: TGTGCCAGCAGCTTAGCGCTGAGGGACGAGCAGTACTTC
CDR3 protein: CASSLALRDEQYF

V gene: TRBV28
J gene: TRBJ2-5
clone size: .
D gene: .
CDR3 DNA: TGTGCCACCCTGGCTCGGGGCCGGGGAGGGACCCAGTACTTC
CDR3 protein: CATLARGRGGTQYF

V gene: TRBV7-9
J gene: TRBJ1-1
clone size: large
D gene: .
CDR3 DNA: TGTGCCAGCAGCTTTCTTATGAACACTGAAGCTTTCTTT
CDR3 protein: CASSFLMNTEAFF

V gene: TRBV5-6
J gene: TRBJ2-7
clone size: .
D gene: .
CDR3 DNA: TGTGCCAGCAGCCAGACAGGAGCCTACGAGCAGTACTTC
CDR3 protein: CASSQTGAYEQYF

V gene: TRBV30
J gene: TRBJ1-5
clone size: few
D gene: .
CDR3 DNA: TGTGCCTGTAGCCTGTACAGCTATAGCAATCAGCCCCAGCATTTT
CDR3 protein: CACSLYSYSNQPQHF

V gene: TRBV5-8
J gene: TRBJ2-5
clone size: .
D gene: TRBD1
CDR3 DNA: TGTGCCAGCAGCTTGGAGGGGACAGTTAAAGAGACCCAGTACTTC
CDR3 protein: CASSLEGTVKETQYF

V gene: TRBV5-8
J gene: TRBJ2-5
clone size: .
D gene: .
CDR3 DNA: TGTGCCAGCAGCTTGCCGGGGGGCGGGGAGACCCAGTACTTC
CDR3 protein: CASSLPGGGETQYF

V gene: TRBV7-5
J gene: TRBJ2-7
clone size: .
D gene: .
CDR3 DNA: TGTGCCAGCAGCTTAGGTGAGGCGGGCGGCTACGAGCAGTACTTC
CDR3 protein: CASSLGEAGGYEQYF

V gene: TRBV6-9
J gene: TRBJ1-1
clone size: .
D gene: TRBD1
CDR3 DNA: TGTGCCAGCAGTTACGATGGGACAGTGAACACTGAAGCTTTCTTT
CDR3 protein: CASSYDGTVNTEAFF

V gene: TRBV7-9
J gene: TRBJ2-1
clone size: .
D gene: .
CDR3 DNA: TGTGCCAGCAGCTTAGGGAGAATTGCTGAGCAGTTCTTC
CDR3 protein: CASSLGRIAEQFF

V gene: TRBV7-8
J gene: TRBJ1-1
clone size: .
D gene: .
CDR3 DNA: TGTGCCAGCAGCTTAGTAGCTGGGAACACTGAAGCTTTCTTT
CDR3 protein: CASSLVAGNTEAFF

V gene: TRBV5-1
J gene: TRBJ2-5
clone size: .
D gene: TRBD1
CDR3 DNA: TGCGCCAGCAGCCAAGTCCCGGGACAGGGATTAAGGGTCCAAGAGACCCAGTACTTC
CDR3 protein: CASSQVPGQGLRVQETQYF

V gene: TRBV6-6
J gene: TRBJ1-2
clone size: hyperexpanded
D gene: .
CDR3 DNA: TGTGCCAGCAGTTATGGGACCTATGGCTACACCTTC
CDR3 protein: CASSYGTYGYTF

V gene: TRBV11-1
J gene: TRBJ2-5
clone size: once
D gene: .
CDR3 DNA: TGTGCCAGCAGCTCCTCCCTTGGGGTAAGGGAGGAGACCCAGTACTTC
CDR3 protein: CASSSSLGVREETQYF

V gene: TRBV23-1
J gene: TRBJ2-2
clone size: .
D gene: .
CDR3 DNA: TGCGCCAGCACCCGCCCCGGGGTTGGCGGGCCCGATGCCGGGGAGCTGTTTTTT
CDR3 protein: CASTRPGVGGPDAGELFF

V gene: TRBV7-9
J gene: TRBJ1-1
clone size: .
D gene: TRBD1
CDR3 DNA: TGTGCCAGCAGCGTCATGTCCAGGGGGGAAGCTTTCTTT
CDR3 protein: CASSVMSRGEAFF

V gene: TRBV11-2
J gene: TRBJ2-2
clone size: .
D gene: .
CDR3 DNA: TGTGCCAGCAGGCCACCGGGACGGCGGAACACCGGGGAGCTGTTTTTT
CDR3 protein: CASRPPGRRNTGELFF

V gene: TRBV6-4
J gene: TRBJ1-5
clone size: .
D gene: .
CDR3 DNA: TGTGCCAGCAGTTACCCGTTGGGGGGGGGCAATCAGCCCCAGCATTTT
CDR3 protein: CASSYPLGGGNQPQHF

V gene: TRBV7-9
J gene: TRBJ1-1
clone size: .
D gene: .
CDR3 DNA: TGTGCCAGCAGCTTATTTGATGGGGAGAACACTGAAGCTTTCTTT
CDR3 protein: CASSLFDGENTEAFF

V gene: TRBV7-2
J gene: TRBJ1-1
clone size: large
D gene: .
CDR3 DNA: TGTGCCAGCAGCTATACGCCCGGGATGAACACTGAAGCTTTCTTT
CDR3 protein: CASSYTPGMNTEAFF

V gene: TRBV18
J gene: TRBJ2-2
clone size: .
D gene: .
CDR3 DNA: TGTGCCAGCTCACCGAAATTGGGGGCCGGGGAGCTGTTTTTT
CDR3 protein: CASSPKLGAGELFF

V gene: TRBV5-1
J gene: TRBJ2-3
clone size: .
D gene: .
CDR3 DNA: TGCGCCAGCAGCTTTTCGGTTGGGGTATTGGCAGATACGCAGTATTTT
CDR3 protein: CASSFSVGVLADTQYF

V gene: TRBV7-2
J gene: TRBJ1-2
clone size: .
D gene: TRBD1
CDR3 DNA: TGTGCCAGCAGCTTAGTGGGACAGGCCTCGGGCTACACCTTC
CDR3 protein: CASSLVGQASGYTF

V gene: TRBV28
J gene: TRBJ2-7
clone size: .
D gene: .
CDR3 DNA: TGTGCCAGCAACAAACACTCAGAGAGGGGGGACGAGCAGTACTTC
CDR3 protein: CASNKHSERGDEQYF

V gene: TRBV2
J gene: TRBJ2-7
clone size: .
D gene: .
CDR3 DNA: TGTGCCAGCAGTGAAAACAGGGTCCCCTACGAGCAGTACTTC
CDR3 protein: CASSENRVPYEQYF

V gene: TRBV5-1
J gene: TRBJ1-4
clone size: once
D gene: .
CDR3 DNA: TGCGCCAGCAGCTTGTACAGGGCAAATGAAAAACTGTTTTTT
CDR3 protein: CASSLYRANEKLFF

V gene: TRBV5-5
J gene: TRBJ2-2
clone size: .
D gene: .
CDR3 DNA: TGTGCCAGCAGCCTGGGGGCTAGGGGCACCGGGGAGCTGTTTTTT
CDR3 protein: CASSLGARGTGELFF

V gene: TRBV6-4
J gene: TRBJ2-1
clone size: few
D gene: .
CDR3 DNA: TGTGCCAGCAGTCGCTCCCCGGGTCGGGATGAGCAGTTCTTC
CDR3 protein: CASSRSPGRDEQFF

V gene: TRBV5-6
J gene: TRBJ2-5
clone size: large
D gene: .
CDR3 DNA: TGTGCCAGCAGCTTGCCGGGGGGCGGGGAGACCCAGTACTTC
CDR3 protein: CASSLPGGGETQYF

V gene: TRBV6-1
J gene: TRBJ2-5
clone size: .
D gene: TRBD1
CDR3 DNA: TGTGCCAGCAGCGACCGGGGACAGGGGAAAGAGACCCAGTACTTC
CDR3 protein: CASSDRGQGKETQYF

V gene: TRBV4-1
J gene: TRBJ2-4
clone size: .
D gene: TRBD2
CDR3 DNA: TGCGCCAGCAGCCCCGGGGGGGCCCGGGCCAAAAACATTCAGTACTTC
CDR3 protein: CASSPGGARAKNIQYF

V gene: TRBV7-3
J gene: TRBJ2-3
clone size: .
D gene: .
CDR3 DNA: TGTGCCAGCAGCTTAGACAGTCTCACAGATACGCAGTATTTT
CDR3 protein: CASSLDSLTDTQYF